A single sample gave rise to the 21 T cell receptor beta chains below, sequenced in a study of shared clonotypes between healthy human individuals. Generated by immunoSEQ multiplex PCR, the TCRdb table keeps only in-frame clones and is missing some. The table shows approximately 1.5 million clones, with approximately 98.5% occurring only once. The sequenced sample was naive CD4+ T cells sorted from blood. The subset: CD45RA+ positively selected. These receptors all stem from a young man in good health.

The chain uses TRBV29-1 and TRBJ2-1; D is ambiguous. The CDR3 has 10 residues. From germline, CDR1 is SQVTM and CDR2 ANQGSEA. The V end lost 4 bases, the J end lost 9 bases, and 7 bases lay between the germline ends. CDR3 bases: TGCAGCGTTGGCTCCTTTGAGCAGTTCTTC. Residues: CSVGSFEQFF.

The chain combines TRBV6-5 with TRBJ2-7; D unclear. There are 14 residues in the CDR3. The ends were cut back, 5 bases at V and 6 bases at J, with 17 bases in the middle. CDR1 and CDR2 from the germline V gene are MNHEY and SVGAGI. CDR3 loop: CASSPMAKAFEQYF. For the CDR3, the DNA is TGTGCCAGCAGTCCCATGGCTAAGGCCTTCGAGCAGTACTTC.

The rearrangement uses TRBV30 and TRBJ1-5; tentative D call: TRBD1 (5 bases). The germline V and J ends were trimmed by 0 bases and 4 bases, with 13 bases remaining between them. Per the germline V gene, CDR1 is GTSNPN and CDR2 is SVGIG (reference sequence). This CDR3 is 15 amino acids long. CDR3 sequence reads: CAWSVRTRGNQPQHF. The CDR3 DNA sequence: TGTGCCTGGAGTGTAAGGACAAGAGGGAATCAGCCCCAGCATTTT.

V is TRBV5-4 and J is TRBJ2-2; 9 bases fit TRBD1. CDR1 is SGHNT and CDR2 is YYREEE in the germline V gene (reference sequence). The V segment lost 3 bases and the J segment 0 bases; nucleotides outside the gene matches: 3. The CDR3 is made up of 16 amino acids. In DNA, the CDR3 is TGTGCCAGCAGCTCTAGGACAGGGGCGAACACCGGGGAGCTGTTTTTT. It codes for CASSSRTGANTGELFF. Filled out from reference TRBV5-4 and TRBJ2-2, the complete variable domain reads ETGVTQSPTHLIKTRGQQVTLRCSSQSGHNTVSWYQQALGQGPQFIFQYYREEENGRGNFPPRFSGLQFPNYSSELNVNALELDDSALYLCASSSRTGANTGELFFGEGSRLTVL.

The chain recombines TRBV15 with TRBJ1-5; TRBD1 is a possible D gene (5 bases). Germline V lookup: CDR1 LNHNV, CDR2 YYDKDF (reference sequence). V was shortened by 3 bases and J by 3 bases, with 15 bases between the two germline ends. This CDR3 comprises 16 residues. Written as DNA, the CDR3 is TGTGCCACCAGCAGGTCCGGGGACCGACACAATCAGCCCCAGCATTTT. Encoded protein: CATSRSGDRHNQPQHF. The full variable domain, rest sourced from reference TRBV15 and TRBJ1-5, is DAMVIQNPRYQVTQFGKPVTLSCSQTLNHNVMYWYQQKSSQAPKLLFHYYDKDFNNEADTPDNFQSRRPNTSFCFLDIRSPGLGDTAMYLCATSRSGDRHNQPQHFGDGTRLSIL.

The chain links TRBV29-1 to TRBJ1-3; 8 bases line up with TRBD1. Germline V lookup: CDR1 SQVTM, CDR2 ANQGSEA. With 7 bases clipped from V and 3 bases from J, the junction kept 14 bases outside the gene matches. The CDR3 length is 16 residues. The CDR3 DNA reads TGCAGCGCCCAGACCGGAGGGACAGGAGGTGGAAACACCATATATTTT. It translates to CSAQTGGTGGGNTIYF.

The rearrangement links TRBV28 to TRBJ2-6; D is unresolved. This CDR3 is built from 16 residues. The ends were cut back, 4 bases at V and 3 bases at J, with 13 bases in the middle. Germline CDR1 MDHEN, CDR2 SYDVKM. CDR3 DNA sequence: TGTGCCAGCAGTTCCCCCCCGGCGAATGGGGCCAACGTCCTGACTTTC. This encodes CASSSPPANGANVLTF.

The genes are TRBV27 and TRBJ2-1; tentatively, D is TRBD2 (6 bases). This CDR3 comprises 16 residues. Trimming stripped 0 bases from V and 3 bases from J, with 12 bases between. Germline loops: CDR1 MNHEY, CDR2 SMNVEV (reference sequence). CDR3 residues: CASSLSRLASYNEQFF. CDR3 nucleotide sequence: TGTGCCAGCAGTTTATCGAGGCTAGCGAGCTACAATGAGCAGTTCTTC.

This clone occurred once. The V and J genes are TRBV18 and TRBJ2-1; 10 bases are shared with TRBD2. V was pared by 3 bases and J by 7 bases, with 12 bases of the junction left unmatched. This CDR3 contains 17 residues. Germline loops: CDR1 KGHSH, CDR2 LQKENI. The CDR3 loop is CASSPVRAAGGPNEQFF. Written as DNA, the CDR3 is TGTGCCAGCTCACCCGTGCGGGCAGCGGGAGGGCCGAATGAGCAGTTCTTC. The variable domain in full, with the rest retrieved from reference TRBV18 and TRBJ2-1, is NAGVMQNPRHLVRRRGQEARLRCSPMKGHSHVYWYRQLPEEGLKFMVYLQKENIIDESGMPKERFSAEFPKEGPSILRIQQVVRGDSAAYFCASSPVRAAGGPNEQFFGPGTRLTVL.

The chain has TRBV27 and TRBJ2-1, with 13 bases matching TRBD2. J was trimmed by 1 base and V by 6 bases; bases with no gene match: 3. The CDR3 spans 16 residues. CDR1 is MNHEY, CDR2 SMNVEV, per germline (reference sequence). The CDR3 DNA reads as TGTGCCAGCAGAACACTAGCGGGAGGGTCCTACAATGAGCAGTTCTTC. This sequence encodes CASRTLAGGSYNEQFF.

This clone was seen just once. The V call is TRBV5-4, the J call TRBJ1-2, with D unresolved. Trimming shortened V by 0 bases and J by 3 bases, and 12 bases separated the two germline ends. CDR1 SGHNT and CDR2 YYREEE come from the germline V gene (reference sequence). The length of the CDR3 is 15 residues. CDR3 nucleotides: TGTGCCAGCAGCTTGGCCAGGCTGACACACTATGGCTACACCTTC. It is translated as CASSLARLTHYGYTF.

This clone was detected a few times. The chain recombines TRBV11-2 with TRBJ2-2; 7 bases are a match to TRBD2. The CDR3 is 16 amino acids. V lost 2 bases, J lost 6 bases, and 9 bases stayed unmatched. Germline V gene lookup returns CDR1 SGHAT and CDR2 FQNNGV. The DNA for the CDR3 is TGTGCCAGCAGCTTAACTCCAGCGGGAACCTCCGGGGAGCTGTTTTTT. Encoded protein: CASSLTPAGTSGELFF. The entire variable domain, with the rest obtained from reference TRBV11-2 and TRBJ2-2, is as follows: EAGVAQSPRYKIIEKRQSVAFWCNPISGHATLYWYQQILGQGPKLLIQFQNNGVVDDSQLPKDRFSAERLKGVDSTLKIQPAKLEDSAVYLCASSLTPAGTSGELFFGEGSRLTVL.

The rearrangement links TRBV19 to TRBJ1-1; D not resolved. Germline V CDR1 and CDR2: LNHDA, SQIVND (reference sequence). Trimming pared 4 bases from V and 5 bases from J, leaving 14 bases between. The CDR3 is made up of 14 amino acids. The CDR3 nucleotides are TGTGCCAGTAGTAAGGCGGCCGGCAGGACTGAAGCTTTCTTT. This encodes CASSKAAGRTEAFF.

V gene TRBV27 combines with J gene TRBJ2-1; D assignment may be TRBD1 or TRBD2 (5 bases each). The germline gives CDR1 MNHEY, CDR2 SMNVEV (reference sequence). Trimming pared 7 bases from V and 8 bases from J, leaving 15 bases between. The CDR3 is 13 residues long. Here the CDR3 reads CASNPDPGHEQFF. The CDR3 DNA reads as TGTGCCAGCAATCCCGACCCGGGACATGAGCAGTTCTTC.

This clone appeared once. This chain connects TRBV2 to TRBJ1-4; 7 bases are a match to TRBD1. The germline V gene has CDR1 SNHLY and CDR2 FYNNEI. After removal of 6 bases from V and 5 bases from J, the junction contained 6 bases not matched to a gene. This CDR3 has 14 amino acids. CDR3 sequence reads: CASSMTGKNEKLFF. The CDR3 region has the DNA TGTGCCAGCAGCATGACAGGGAAGAATGAAAAACTGTTTTTT.

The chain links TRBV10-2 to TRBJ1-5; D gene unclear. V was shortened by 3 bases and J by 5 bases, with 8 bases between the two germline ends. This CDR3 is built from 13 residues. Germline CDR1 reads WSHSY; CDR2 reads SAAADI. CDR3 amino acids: CASSDTGYQPQHF. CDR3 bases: TGCGCCAGCAGTGATACGGGGTATCAGCCCCAGCATTTT.

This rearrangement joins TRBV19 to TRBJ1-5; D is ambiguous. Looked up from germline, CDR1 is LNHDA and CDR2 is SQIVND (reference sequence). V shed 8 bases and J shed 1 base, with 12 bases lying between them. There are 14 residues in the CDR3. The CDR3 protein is CASRDYRSNQPQHF. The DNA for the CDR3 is TGTGCCAGTCGCGATTACCGGAGCAATCAGCCCCAGCATTTT.

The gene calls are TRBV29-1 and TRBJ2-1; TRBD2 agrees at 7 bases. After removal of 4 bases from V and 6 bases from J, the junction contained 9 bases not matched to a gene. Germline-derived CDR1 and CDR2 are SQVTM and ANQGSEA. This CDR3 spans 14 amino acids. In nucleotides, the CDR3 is TGCAGCGTTGGGAAAAGGCCTAGCGGCAATGAGCAGTTCTTC. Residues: CSVGKRPSGNEQFF.

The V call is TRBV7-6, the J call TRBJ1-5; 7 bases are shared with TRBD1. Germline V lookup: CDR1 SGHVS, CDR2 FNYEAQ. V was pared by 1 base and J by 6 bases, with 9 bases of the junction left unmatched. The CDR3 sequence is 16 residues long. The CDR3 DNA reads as TGTGCCAGCAGCTTAGGACGACAGGGTGGTCGTCAGCCCCAGCATTTT. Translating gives CASSLGRQGGRQPQHF.

The CDR3 nucleotides read TGTGCCAGCAGTTATCGGGGACAGTACTTC. Its translation: CASSYRGQYF. The chain uses TRBV6-5 and TRBJ2-5, with D perhaps matching TRBD2 (5 bases). The V end lost 3 bases, the J end lost 11 bases, and 7 bases lay between the germline ends. Germline loops: CDR1 MNHEY, CDR2 SVGAGI. This CDR3 comprises 10 residues.

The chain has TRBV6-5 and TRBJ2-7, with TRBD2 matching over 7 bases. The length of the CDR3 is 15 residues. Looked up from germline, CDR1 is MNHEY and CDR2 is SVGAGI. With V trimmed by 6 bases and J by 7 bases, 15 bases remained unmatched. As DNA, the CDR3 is TGTGCCAGCAGATTCCGGGGGGAGGGCCTCCGAGAGCAGTACTTC. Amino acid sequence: CASRFRGEGLREQYF.